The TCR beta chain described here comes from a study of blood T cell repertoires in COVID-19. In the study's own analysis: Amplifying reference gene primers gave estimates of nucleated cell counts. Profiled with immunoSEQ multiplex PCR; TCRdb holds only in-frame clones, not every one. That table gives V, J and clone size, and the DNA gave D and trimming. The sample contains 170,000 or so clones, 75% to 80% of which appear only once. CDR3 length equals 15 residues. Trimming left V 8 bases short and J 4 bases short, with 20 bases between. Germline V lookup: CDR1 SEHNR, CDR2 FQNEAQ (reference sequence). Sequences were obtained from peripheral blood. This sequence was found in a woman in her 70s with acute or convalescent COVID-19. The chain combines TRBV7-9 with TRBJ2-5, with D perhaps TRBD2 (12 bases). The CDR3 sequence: CASGTGGLAGETQYF. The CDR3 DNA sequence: TGTGCCAGCGGGACAGGGGGACTAGCGGGAGAGACCCAGTACTTC.